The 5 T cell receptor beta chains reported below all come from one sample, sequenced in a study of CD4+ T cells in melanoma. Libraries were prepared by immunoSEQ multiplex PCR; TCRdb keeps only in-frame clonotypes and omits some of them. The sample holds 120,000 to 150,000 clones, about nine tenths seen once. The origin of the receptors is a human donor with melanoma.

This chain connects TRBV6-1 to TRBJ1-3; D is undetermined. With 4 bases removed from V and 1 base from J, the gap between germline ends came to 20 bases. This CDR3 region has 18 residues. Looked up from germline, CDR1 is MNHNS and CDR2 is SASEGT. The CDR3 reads CASSAQFTTLGSGNTIYF. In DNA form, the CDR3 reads TGTGCCAGCAGTGCCCAATTCACCACCCTAGGGTCTGGAAACACCATATATTTT.

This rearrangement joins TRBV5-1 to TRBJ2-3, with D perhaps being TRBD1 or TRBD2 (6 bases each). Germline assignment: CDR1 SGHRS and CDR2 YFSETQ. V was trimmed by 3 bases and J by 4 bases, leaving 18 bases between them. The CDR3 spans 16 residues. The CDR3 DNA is TGCGCCAGCAGCTCTGCAGGTATCGGGGGCGCAGATACGCAGTATTTT. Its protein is CASSSAGIGGADTQYF.

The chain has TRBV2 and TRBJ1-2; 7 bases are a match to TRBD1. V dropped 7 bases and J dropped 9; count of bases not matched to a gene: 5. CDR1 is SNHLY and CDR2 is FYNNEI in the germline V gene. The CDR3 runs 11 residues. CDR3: CASTDRASYTF. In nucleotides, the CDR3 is TGTGCCAGCACCGACAGGGCTAGCTACACCTTC.

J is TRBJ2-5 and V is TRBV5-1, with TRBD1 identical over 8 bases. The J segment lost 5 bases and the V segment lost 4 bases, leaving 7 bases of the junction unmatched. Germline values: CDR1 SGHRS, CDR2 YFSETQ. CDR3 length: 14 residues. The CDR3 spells CASSPGTGAETQYF. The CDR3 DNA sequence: TGCGCCAGCAGCCCGGGGACAGGAGCCGAGACCCAGTACTTC.

CDR3 residues: CATSRWTGYGNQPQHF. The CDR3 DNA sequence: TGTGCCACCAGCAGGTGGACAGGGTACGGCAATCAGCCCCAGCATTTT. This chain joins TRBV15 and TRBJ1-5; 8 bases are a match to TRBD1. V lost 3 bases to trimming and J lost 2 bases; unmatched junction nucleotides: 6. This CDR3 has 16 amino acids. The germline V gene has CDR1 LNHNV and CDR2 YYDKDF (reference sequence).